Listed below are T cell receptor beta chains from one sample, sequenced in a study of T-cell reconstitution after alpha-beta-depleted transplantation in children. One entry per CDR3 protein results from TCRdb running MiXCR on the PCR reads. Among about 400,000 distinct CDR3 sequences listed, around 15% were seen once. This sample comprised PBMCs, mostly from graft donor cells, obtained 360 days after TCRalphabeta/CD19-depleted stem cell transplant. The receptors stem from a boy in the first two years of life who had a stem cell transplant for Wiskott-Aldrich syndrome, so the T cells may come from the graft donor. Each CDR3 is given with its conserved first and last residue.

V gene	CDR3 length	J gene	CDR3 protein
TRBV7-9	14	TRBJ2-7	CASSLGARTYEQYF
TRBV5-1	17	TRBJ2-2	CASSWVPGQGGTGELFF
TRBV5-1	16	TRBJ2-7	CASSLGRTRIPYEQYF